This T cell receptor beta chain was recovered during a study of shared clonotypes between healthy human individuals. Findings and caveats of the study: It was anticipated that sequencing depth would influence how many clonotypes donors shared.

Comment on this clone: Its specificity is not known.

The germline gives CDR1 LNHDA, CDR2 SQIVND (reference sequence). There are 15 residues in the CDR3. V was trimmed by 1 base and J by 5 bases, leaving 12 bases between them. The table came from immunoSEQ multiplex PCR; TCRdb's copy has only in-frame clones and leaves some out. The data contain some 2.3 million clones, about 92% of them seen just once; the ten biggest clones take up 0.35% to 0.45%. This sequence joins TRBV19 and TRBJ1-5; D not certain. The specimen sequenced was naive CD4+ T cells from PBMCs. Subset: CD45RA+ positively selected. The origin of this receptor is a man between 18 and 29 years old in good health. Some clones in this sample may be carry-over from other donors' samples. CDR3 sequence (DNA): TGTGCCAGTAGTATAGTCGCTAACTTGGATCAGCCCCAGCATTTT. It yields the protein CASSIVANLDQPQHF. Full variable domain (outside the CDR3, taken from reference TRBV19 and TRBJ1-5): DGGITQSPKYLFRKEGQNVTLSCEQNLNHDAMYWYRQDPGQGLRLIYYSQIVNDFQKGDIAEGYSVSREKKESFPLTVTSAQKNPTAFYLCASSIVANLDQPQHFGDGTRLSIL.